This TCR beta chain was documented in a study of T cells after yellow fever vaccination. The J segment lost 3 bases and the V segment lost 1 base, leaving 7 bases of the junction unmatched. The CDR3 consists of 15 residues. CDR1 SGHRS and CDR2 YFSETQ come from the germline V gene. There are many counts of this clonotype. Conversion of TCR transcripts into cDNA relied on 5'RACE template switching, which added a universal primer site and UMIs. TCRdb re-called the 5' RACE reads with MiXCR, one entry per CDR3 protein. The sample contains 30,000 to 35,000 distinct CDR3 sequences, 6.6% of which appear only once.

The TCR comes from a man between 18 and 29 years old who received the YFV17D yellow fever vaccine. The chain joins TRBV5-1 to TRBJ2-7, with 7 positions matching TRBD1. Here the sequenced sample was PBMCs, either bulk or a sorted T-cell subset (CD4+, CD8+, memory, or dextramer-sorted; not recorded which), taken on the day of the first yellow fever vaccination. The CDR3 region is CASSLKPGGLYEQYV. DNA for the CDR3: TGCGCCAGCAGCTTGAAGCCAGGGGGTCTCTACGAGCAGTACGTC.